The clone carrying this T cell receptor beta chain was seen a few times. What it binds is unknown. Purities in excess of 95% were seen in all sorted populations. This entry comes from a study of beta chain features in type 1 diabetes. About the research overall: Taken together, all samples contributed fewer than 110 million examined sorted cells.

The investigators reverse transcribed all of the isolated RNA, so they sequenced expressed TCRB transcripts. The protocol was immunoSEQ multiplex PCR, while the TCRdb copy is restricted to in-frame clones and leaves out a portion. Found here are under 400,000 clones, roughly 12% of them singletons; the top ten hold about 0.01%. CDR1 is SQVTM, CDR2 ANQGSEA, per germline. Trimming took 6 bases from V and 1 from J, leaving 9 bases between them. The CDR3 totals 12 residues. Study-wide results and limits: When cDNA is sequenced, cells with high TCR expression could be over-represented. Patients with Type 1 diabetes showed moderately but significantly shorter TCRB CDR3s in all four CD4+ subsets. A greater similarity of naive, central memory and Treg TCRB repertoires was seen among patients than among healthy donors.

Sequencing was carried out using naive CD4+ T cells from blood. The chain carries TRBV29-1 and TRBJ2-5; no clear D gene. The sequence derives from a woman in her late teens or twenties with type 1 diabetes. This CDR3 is CSVYLRQETQYF. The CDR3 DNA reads TGCAGCGTCTACCTTCGCCAAGAGACCCAGTACTTC. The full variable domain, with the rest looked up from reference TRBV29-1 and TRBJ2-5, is SAVISQKPSRDICQRGTSLTIQCQVDSQVTMMFWYRQQPGQSLTLIATANQGSEATYESGFVIDKFPISRPNLTFSTLTVSNMSPEDSSIYLCSVYLRQETQYFGPGTRLLVL.